The subject of this entry is one T cell receptor (beta chain). No antigen is known for it. Per-base quality was not reported, and no clone a single base away is much larger than it. The sample belongs to a study of cytomegalovirus exposure and HLA in healthy donors (TCRdb year 2017). Context from the whole study: In an earlier analysis of approximately 640 of the donors, 250 to 350 Gb of sequence data and 117 million unique TCR beta sequences from 180 million or so T cells were reported. About 330 gigabases of sequencing data and approximately 92 million unique TCR sequences made up an early release that covered 500 to 700 HLA-typed donors. Of the roughly 410 genotyped donors, roughly 80% were placed in the genetic ancestry cluster associated with self-reported Caucasian donors. The aim of the study was to test whether cataloging public T cell receptors could identify signatures of past pathogen exposure. The study profiled the T cell repertoires of more than 500 subjects by immunosequencing and related them to cytomegalovirus serostatus. In addition to the first cohort of approximately 650 subjects, a separate validation cohort of 130 or so different subjects was used. The study combined high-throughput TCR immunosequencing, statistical association of individual TCRs with disease status, and machine learning to predict cytomegalovirus infection status. In a later analysis, previously published TCR beta repertoires from 666 donors were re-analyzed and high-resolution HLA genotyping was added so that TCR occurrence patterns could be studied. In the later analysis, no new phenotypic data were used to find candidate immune exposures; instead, reliance was placed on TCR beta sequences and their occurrence across donors. An earlier analysis of 587 of the donors used high-throughput TCR beta sequencing to judge whether each TCR beta V gene segment behaved as functional or pseudogenic. Donor age, sex, ethnicity and CMV serostatus were compiled alongside the repertoire data. A later genetic analysis used genome-wide SNP genotypes for about 65% of the 666 donors, treating that subset as a discovery cohort. All discovery cohort repertoires had been generated using a single sequencing platform. HLA typing included class I and class II loci at four-digit resolution. Typing coverage differed by locus: A, B, C, DRB1 and DQB1 were typed in about 629-640 donors, DQA1 in about 560, DPA1 in approximately 600, and DPB1 in 472. Because of strong linkage in the cohort, roughly five DR-DQ haplotypes were treated as single units for association and clustering. Across 300 to 400 genotyped donors of the cohort, an average of about 240,000 unique TCR beta nucleotide sequences per donor were sequenced, and roughly 20% of those sequences were non-productive.

The library was generated by the immunoSEQ multiplex PCR assay. The multiplex PCR relied on a mix of 60 forward primers for TCR Vbeta segments and 13 reverse primers for TCR Jbeta segments. Amplification of the CDR3 region of rearranged TCR beta genes was performed with a multiplex PCR assay on genomic DNA. The Illumina HiSeq System was used to sequence the amplified TCR beta libraries as 87-base-pair reads. Turning to the authors' computational methods: A later analysis tallied approximately 87 million unique TCR beta chains across the 666 repertoires, and some 10 million of those chains were shared by two or more donors. Raw reads were error-corrected and collapsed into unique sequences with a nearest-neighbor algorithm that merged closely related sequences to remove PCR and sequencing errors. To assign V, D and J gene segments, CDR3 sequences were aligned to IMGT reference sequences. Each retained sequence needed at least a six-nucleotide match to both a V gene segment and a J gene segment. A rearrangement counted as productive if the CDR3 had no stop codons and remained in frame with V and J, and every other rearrangement counted as non-productive. Following IMGT convention, CDR3 was defined as the stretch from the second conserved V-encoded cysteine to the conserved J-encoded phenylalanine. In an earlier analysis of more than 550 of the donors, sequences lacking an unambiguous match to a single V gene segment were excluded. An earlier analysis of several hundred of the donors called V segments functional above 56.7% productive rearrangements and segregating when the between-donor standard deviation exceeded 5%. A statistical classification framework was developed to diagnose cytomegalovirus status using the catalog of TCR beta chain sequences. In a later analysis, TCR nucleotide sequences were compared against IMGT/GENE-DB human TR gene sequences so that V and J genes could be assigned. A later analysis assigned CDR3 sequences and most-parsimonious VDJ recombination scenarios with the TCRdist pipeline. In a later analysis, every TCR beta chain was defined by the combination of its CDR3 amino acid sequence and its V-gene family, and reads without a unique V-gene family were dropped. In a later analysis, approximately 590 highly shared, low-generation-probability nucleotide sequences were removed to address suspected cross-contamination and a sequencing artifact. A later analysis calculated a clonal expansion index for each public chain from normalized within-repertoire ranks of inferred template counts. Generation probabilities in a later analysis came from a VDJ recombination model fitted to out-of-frame rearrangements, and those results were checked against IGoR. In a later analysis, TCR-TCR, TCR-HLA and TCR-CMV co-occurrence was scored with hypergeometric tests, and a repertoire-size bias correction was applied to TCR pairs. To estimate false discovery rates, a later analysis permuted the HLA or CMV assignments 20 times. A later analysis grouped co-occurring TCRs with DBSCAN, adding TCRdist sequence similarity when clustering within HLA-allele-positive subsets. Repertoires with fewer than 30,000 or more than 120,000 public chains were left out of co-occurrence clustering, as were five repertoires with anomalous nucleotide sharing. This immuneACCESS table, as held by TCRdb, lists in-frame sequences with V and J called but not all clones. Of the missing ones, under half trace to an unresolved V gene in checked studies; the others have no known cause. The V and J calls and clone size were taken over from that table, and D and trimming were inferred from the DNA. Within this sample are roughly 180,000 clones, with roughly three quarters of them counted one time only. The ten largest make up less than 2.5% of the sample.

In total, 630 or so healthy bone marrow donors made up the cohort. At the time of sampling, all cohort members were nominally healthy, though unrecorded immune exposures were likely present. The donor tested CMV seropositive, placing the donor among the approximately 290 seropositive members of the cohort. Each donor provided a peripheral blood sample, and peripheral blood mononuclear cells were used for TCR beta sequencing. Genomic DNA was extracted from the blood cell samples with the Qiagen DNeasy Blood Extraction Kit. Overall results and qualifications from the work: A further reported finding was that TCR beta sequences accurately predicted the HLA-A and HLA-B alleles for most subjects in the first cohort. In a later genetic analysis, fewer N-insertions in productive TCRs were reported among donors in an Asian-associated ancestry cluster than the 666-donor mean. Because some donors lacked HLA typing at each locus, the association tests relied only on the typed subset. A cluster of highly shared sequence variants was judged likely to be a technical artifact of the sequencing pipeline. Because counts were too low, roughly 17 rarely observed V segments, including chromosome 9 orphons, were left out of the earlier analysis of 587 of the donors. A later analysis associated about 17,000 TCR beta sequences with specific HLA alleles at a false discovery rate of 0.05. Correlated functional status among segregating V segments might be attributable to linkage disequilibrium, but an unknown experimental factor could not be ruled out. The classifier was reported to diagnose cytomegalovirus status with high specificity and sensitivity in both the original and validation cohorts. V-gene and J-gene trimming of TCR beta chains was associated with a missense DCLRE1C variant in a later genetic analysis, and the association was replicated in an independent cohort. Broadly in line with IMGT annotations, most TCR beta V segments showed up in productive rearrangements about 90% or about 30% of the time in an earlier analysis of approximately 600 of the donors. According to a later analysis, TCR association rates differed among HLA loci, with DRB1 alleles showing the most associated TCRs and HLA-C alleles showing the fewest. CMV serostatus was the only immune exposure information available for the cohort. Most CMV-associated TCR beta chains appeared to be HLA-restricted in a later analysis, and the HLA associations seemed to be driven largely by CMV exposure. According to the authors, the approach could potentially be generalized to other disease states and immunological phenotypes. The cohort was sequenced for TCR beta chains only, and without alpha or paired-chain data the features that could be detected were limited. In the study, approximately 150 TCR beta chains were listed as associated with cytomegalovirus. Across donors, most TCR sequences were observed very rarely, whereas some public TCRs were present in many individuals. Several of the top co-occurrence clusters appeared to be linked to parvovirus B19, influenza, CMV and Epstein-Barr virus, according to a later analysis. A few of the identified cytomegalovirus-associated TCR beta chains were confirmed in vitro to be specific for cytomegalovirus antigens. When HLA alleles, especially DR and DQ, strongly co-occurred, attributing TCR associations to individual alleles was difficult. In a later analysis, HLA-associated TCR beta chains showed more clonal expansion and lower generation probabilities than non-associated chains that were equally common. The presence/absence analyses assumed that sequencing depth was roughly uniform across donors, and that assumption may not be true. Because the 87-base-pair reads could not distinguish some IMGT-functional V segments, including TRBV6-2 and TRBV6-3, those segments were excluded.

The CDR3 covers 16 residues, taking in both the cysteine and the phenylalanine. The DNA shown is the 48-base CDR3, in frame from base 1. Sequences SGHAT (CDR1) and FQNNGV (CDR2) are obtained from the germline V gene. At the junction V is shortened by 1 base and J by 0 bases, with 10 bases in between. This sequence uses TRBV11-2 and TRBJ2-4; matching of 5 bases hints at TRBD1 as the D gene. Sequenced: PBMCs. The sequence was obtained from a woman between 25 and 40 years old in good health and CMV-seropositive. The base sequence is TGTGCCAGCAGCTTAGTAGGGGATCTAGCCAAAAACATTCAGTACTTC. This yields the protein CASSLVGDLAKNIQYF. With all but the CDR3 taken from the reference TRBV11-2 and TRBJ2-4 genes, the full variable domain is: EAGVAQSPRYKIIEKRQSVAFWCNPISGHATLYWYQQILGQGPKLLIQFQNNGVVDDSQLPKDRFSAERLKGVDSTLKIQPAKLEDSAVYLCASSLVGDLAKNIQYFGAGTRLSVL.